What follows are 30 T cell receptor beta chains derived from one specimen sequenced in a study of blood T cell repertoires in COVID-19. Repertoires were generated with immunoSEQ multiplex PCR, while TCRdb's copy carries only in-frame clones and drops some. The data contain about 220,000 clones, over 75% of them singletons. Source material: PBMCs or T cells enriched from blood (not recorded which). The receptors originated from a woman aged 60-70 years who had recovered from COVID-19.

The CDR3 DNA reads TGTGCCAGCAGGTCTTATAATGAGCAGTTCTTC. Its protein product is CASRSYNEQFF. The V call is TRBV11-2, the J call TRBJ2-1; D is unresolved. From germline, CDR1 is SGHAT and CDR2 FQNNGV. The CDR3 extends over 11 amino acids. Trimming stripped 6 bases from V and 7 bases from J, with 7 bases between. The full variable domain, completed using reference TRBV11-2 and TRBJ2-1, is EAGVAQSPRYKIIEKRQSVAFWCNPISGHATLYWYQQILGQGPKLLIQFQNNGVVDDSQLPKDRFSAERLKGVDSTLKIQPAKLEDSAVYLCASRSYNEQFFGPGTRLTVL.

This clone came up once. The rearrangement links TRBV7-2 to TRBJ2-7; the match to TRBD2 covers 9 bases. CDR1 is SGHTA, CDR2 FQGNSA, per germline. This CDR3 has 15 residues. The V gene end was trimmed by 4 bases and the J gene end by 6 bases; junction bases not matched to a gene: 10. The CDR3 here is CASSSPGLAVGEQYF. The CDR3 DNA sequence: TGTGCCAGCAGCTCGCCGGGACTAGCTGTCGGCGAGCAGTACTTC.

The chain combines TRBV2 with TRBJ1-5; D is perhaps TRBD1 (6 bases). Per the germline V gene, CDR1 is SNHLY and CDR2 is FYNNEI. The CDR3 runs 13 residues. Between the trimmed V and J ends, which lost 1 base and 11 bases, there was a span of 12 bases. In DNA form, the CDR3 reads TGTGCCAGCAGTGAAGGCAGGGGAAGGTCCCAGCATTTT. Encoded protein: CASSEGRGRSQHF.

The V and J genes are TRBV4-2 and TRBJ1-2; 8 bases are a match to TRBD1. The CDR3 has 15 amino acids. Germline loops: CDR1 LGHNA, CDR2 YNFKEQ. Trimming cost V 2 bases and J 3 bases; bases outside gene matches: 5. In nucleotides, the CDR3 is TGTGCCAGCAGCCAACCAATACAGGGGGACTATGGCTACACCTTC. Protein: CASSQPIQGDYGYTF.

The chain recombines TRBV7-9 with TRBJ2-1; D might be TRBD2 (5 bases). The CDR3 covers 11 residues. From germline, CDR1 is SEHNR and CDR2 FQNEAQ (reference sequence). With 8 bases removed from V and 9 bases from J, the gap between germline ends came to 11 bases. In DNA, the CDR3 is TGTGCCAGCCTAGAGGGTCTTGAGCAGTTCTTC. Its protein is CASLEGLEQFF. Complete variable domain (other parts from reference TRBV7-9 and TRBJ2-1): DTGVSQNPRHKITKRGQNVTFRCDPISEHNRLYWYRQTLGQGPEFLTYFQNEAQLEKSRLLSDRFSAERPKGSFSTLEIQRTEQGDSAMYLCASLEGLEQFFGPGTRLTVL.

The gene calls are TRBV5-4 and TRBJ1-2; possible D gene TRBD1, 5 bases. CDR3 size: 13 residues. Germline values: CDR1 SGHNT, CDR2 YYREEE (reference sequence). Trimming pared 0 bases from V and 6 bases from J, leaving 9 bases between. As DNA, the CDR3 is TGTGCCAGCAGCTTGGAGGCAGGGAATGGCTACACCTTC. It is translated as CASSLEAGNGYTF.

V is TRBV15 and J is TRBJ1-5; the match to TRBD1 covers 8 bases. The CDR3 totals 19 residues. Germline CDR1 LNHNV, CDR2 YYDKDF (reference sequence). Trimming cost V 3 bases and J 0 bases; bases outside gene matches: 13. CDR3 region: CATSSAYRSGGFSNQPQHF. The CDR3 coding sequence is TGTGCCACCAGCAGTGCATATCGATCAGGGGGCTTTAGCAATCAGCCCCAGCATTTT.

This chain joins TRBV5-1 and TRBJ2-2; the D gene is possibly TRBD1 (6 bases). The CDR3 spans 14 residues. Trimming took 2 bases from V and 7 from J, leaving 12 bases between them. Per germline, CDR1 SGHRS and CDR2 YFSETQ. CDR3 coding DNA: TGCGCCAGCAGCTTACAGGGAGAGGACGGGGAGCTGTTTTTT. Protein product: CASSLQGEDGELFF.

V is TRBV10-2 and J is TRBJ1-2; D is unresolved. Deletions cut 8 bases from V and 3 bases from J, with 19 bases between. The germline V gene has CDR1 WSHSY and CDR2 SAAADI. The CDR3 has 15 amino acids. The CDR3 coding sequence is TGCGCCAGCCGTTCCCGGACTGCAGATCACTATGGCTACACCTTC. This gives the protein CASRSRTADHYGYTF.

This sequence joins TRBV19 and TRBJ2-5; TRBD2 matches 11 bases. The CDR3 loop spans 21 amino acids. V dropped 2 bases and J dropped 1; count of bases not matched to a gene: 18. CDR1 is LNHDA and CDR2 is SQIVND in the germline V gene (reference sequence). This CDR3 is CASSISRSGLAGGPFQETQYF. The CDR3 region has the DNA TGTGCCAGTAGTATATCGAGGAGTGGGCTAGCGGGGGGCCCATTCCAAGAGACCCAGTACTTC.

V and J are TRBV6-4 and TRBJ1-1; 8 nucleotides align to TRBD1. After removal of 6 bases from V and 4 bases from J, the junction contained 13 bases not matched to a gene. The CDR3 sequence is 16 residues long. Germline-derived CDR1 and CDR2 are MRHNA and SNTAGT. The CDR3, as DNA: TGTGCCAGCAGCCAAAACCCGACAGGGGTGGTCACTGAAGCTTTCTTT. Protein sequence: CASSQNPTGVVTEAFF.

The sample holds many counts of this clone. The rearrangement joins TRBV4-2 to TRBJ1-1; D is perhaps TRBD1 (5 bases). CDR1 is LGHNA and CDR2 is YNFKEQ in the germline V gene. The CDR3 spans 15 residues. V lost 4 bases to trimming and J lost 0 bases, with 12 bases between them. CDR3: CASSRLQDLNTEAFF. The CDR3 nucleotides are TGTGCCAGCAGCCGCTTACAGGACCTGAACACTGAAGCTTTCTTT.

The chain couples TRBV12-5 to TRBJ2-4; tentatively, D is TRBD2 (6 bases). This CDR3 comprises 19 residues. Trimming pared 5 bases from V and 2 bases from J, leaving 25 bases between. Germline V gene sequence: CDR1 LGHNT, CDR2 FRNRAP. In DNA, the CDR3 is TGTGCTAGTGGTCTCGACGGCGGCGGAGGGCCACTGCCCAAAAACATTCAGTACTTC. Translating gives CASGLDGGGGPLPKNIQYF.

This clone was seen only once. The chain employs TRBV6-2 or TRBV6-3 and TRBJ2-7; 7 bases map to TRBD2. Germline CDR1 reads MNHEY; CDR2 reads SVGEGT. V lost 6 bases to trimming and J lost 2 bases; unmatched junction nucleotides: 1. The CDR3 has 12 amino acids. The CDR3 region is CASSGGTYEQYF. CDR3 bases: TGTGCCAGCAGCGGGGGGACCTACGAGCAGTACTTC.

This clone was recorded a few times. J is TRBJ1-5 and V is TRBV27, with D maybe TRBD1 (5 bases). There are 15 residues in the CDR3. The germline V gene encodes CDR1 MNHEY and CDR2 SMNVEV (reference sequence). The ends were cut back, 5 bases at V and 1 base at J, with 12 bases in the middle. The CDR3: CASSPLDSSNQPQHF. The CDR3 DNA reads TGTGCCAGCAGTCCCCTCGACAGCAGCAATCAGCCCCAGCATTTT.

The J gene is TRBJ2-1, the V gene TRBV27; 8 nucleotides match TRBD1. Germline V CDR1 and CDR2: MNHEY, SMNVEV (reference sequence). Losses at the gene ends were 2 bases for V and 6 bases for J; bases not matched to a gene: 3. The CDR3 totals 14 residues. The CDR3 coding sequence is TGTGCCAGCAGTTTAGGACAGGGAAGCAATGAGCAGTTCTTC. Its protein is CASSLGQGSNEQFF.

This clone occurred once. The chain uses TRBV3-1 (or the pseudogene TRBV3-2) and TRBJ1-2; tentatively, D is TRBD1 (5 bases). V shed 0 bases and J shed 9 bases, with 17 bases lying between them. CDR1 is LGHDT and CDR2 is YNNKEL in the germline V gene (reference sequence). This CDR3 has 15 amino acids. CDR3 residues: CASSQDSTTARSYTF. The CDR3 region has the DNA TGTGCCAGCAGCCAAGATTCAACGACAGCCCGTAGCTACACCTTC.

Of note for this clone: Compared with germline, one end of the junction differs, possibly owing to a read error. The chain is built from TRBV10-3 and TRBJ2-1; 7 bases are shared with TRBD1. This CDR3 comprises 13 residues. Germline CDR1 ENHRY, CDR2 SYGVKD. The CDR3 DNA follows: TGTGCCATCAGGGGGACAGCCTATAATGAGCAGTTCTTC. Residues: CAIRGTAYNEQFF.

This clone has only one observation. The chain couples TRBV18 to TRBJ2-2; no definite D call. Trimming pared 1 base from V and 7 bases from J, leaving 10 bases between. CDR1 and CDR2 (germline): KGHSH, LQKENI. The CDR3 consists of 14 residues. CDR3 bases: TGTGCCAGCTCACCACTTCTAGACGGCGGGGAGCTGTTTTTT. Amino acid sequence: CASSPLLDGGELFF.

The chain employs TRBV5-1 and TRBJ2-3; D is uncertain. V gave up 4 bases and J gave up 4 bases, with 10 bases separating them. The CDR3 length is 13 residues. Germline V gene data show CDR1 as SGHRS and CDR2 as YFSETQ. The CDR3 nucleotides read TGCGCCAGCAGCCCCGGAGAGGCAGATACGCAGTATTTT. Its protein product is CASSPGEADTQYF.

This clone has more than one count but fewer than ten. The chain uses TRBV27 and TRBJ1-2, with TRBD1 matching over 10 bases. The V and J ends lost 8 bases and 9 bases, in that order; junction bases with no gene match: 21. Germline CDR1 MNHEY, CDR2 SMNVEV (reference sequence). The length of the CDR3 is 17 residues. The CDR3 DNA follows: TGTGCCAGCGGTGAAACGGACAGGGGGTCCCTCGAGAGGAGCTACACCTTC. Translating gives CASGETDRGSLERSYTF.

The chain joins TRBV3-1 (or the pseudogene TRBV3-2) to TRBJ2-3; 9 bases are shared with TRBD2. Losses at the gene ends were 6 bases for V and 6 bases for J; bases not matched to a gene: 10. CDR1 LGHDT and CDR2 YNNKEL come from the germline V gene (reference sequence). The CDR3 covers 15 residues. In DNA, the CDR3 is TGTGCCAGCAGAGACGTGACGAGCGGGGGGGATACGCAGTATTTT. Translating it yields CASRDVTSGGDTQYF.

This clone was counted once. V and J are TRBV18 and TRBJ2-7; tentative D call: TRBD1 (5 bases). V dropped 5 bases and J dropped 5 bases, with 16 bases sitting between them. The CDR3 consists of 14 residues. Germline-derived CDR1 and CDR2 are KGHSH and LQKENI. The CDR3 loop is CASSSIPVGDEQYF. CDR3 nucleotides: TGTGCCAGCTCATCCATACCCGTAGGGGACGAGCAGTACTTC.

The genes are TRBV11-2 and TRBJ2-1; the D gene is possibly TRBD2 (5 bases). The CDR3 has 13 residues. CDR1 SGHAT and CDR2 FQNNGV come from the germline V gene. Trimming stripped 0 bases from V and 8 bases from J, with 8 bases between. The CDR3 nucleotides read TGTGCCAGCAGCTTAGACGCTAGCTATGAGCAGTTCTTC. Residues: CASSLDASYEQFF.

The rearrangement links TRBV27 to TRBJ1-2; D possibly corresponds to TRBD1 (5 bases). V was clipped by 3 bases and J by 2 bases, with 10 bases between them. The CDR3 contains 14 residues. CDR1 and CDR2 (germline): MNHEY, SMNVEV (reference sequence). The CDR3 reads CASSFGRGNYGYTF. The DNA of the CDR3 is TGTGCCAGCAGTTTTGGCCGGGGGAACTATGGCTACACCTTC.

V is TRBV10-3 and J is TRBJ2-2; D is possibly TRBD2 (6 bases). The CDR3 spans 13 residues. V dropped 3 bases and J dropped 8 bases, with 10 bases sitting between them. Per the germline V gene, CDR1 is ENHRY and CDR2 is SYGVKD. The CDR3, as DNA: TGTGCCATCAGTGAACGTCGGGAGGGGGAGCTGTTTTTT. It specifies CAISERREGELFF.

The chain combines TRBV6-5 with TRBJ1-1, with D maybe TRBD1 (6 bases). Deletions cut 8 bases from V and 1 base from J, with 17 bases between. Germline V gene lookup returns CDR1 MNHEY and CDR2 SVGAGI. CDR3 length: 15 amino acids. The CDR3 region is CASLLKGRGNTEAFF. As DNA, the CDR3 is TGTGCCAGCCTTTTGAAGGGCAGGGGGAACACTGAAGCTTTCTTT.

This chain uses TRBV5-6 with TRBJ1-4; 10 bases align to TRBD1. The CDR3 is 15 amino acids. Trimming removed 2 bases from V and 6 bases from J; junction bases left unmatched: 4. Germline V CDR1 and CDR2: SGHDT, YYEEEE. CDR3 sequence (DNA): TGTGCCAGCAGCTTTCTCGGGACAGGGGATGAAAAACTGTTTTTT. This codes for CASSFLGTGDEKLFF. Combining the CDR3 with reference TRBV5-6 and TRBJ1-4 gives the whole variable domain DAGVTQSPTHLIKTRGQQVTLRCSPKSGHDTVSWYQQALGQGPQFIFQYYEEEERQRGNFPDRFSGHQFPNYSSELNVNALLLGDSALYLCASSFLGTGDEKLFFGSGTQLSVL.

This clone occurred once. The chain employs TRBV6-5 and TRBJ2-3; possibly TRBD2 for D (6 bases). The CDR3 is 13 amino acids. V was trimmed by 6 bases and J by 10 bases, leaving 17 bases between them. Germline V gives CDR1 MNHEY, CDR2 SVGAGI. CDR3 protein: CASSFGTPLPQYF. Written as DNA, the CDR3 is TGTGCCAGCAGCTTCGGGACTCCGCTTCCGCAGTATTTT.

The sample holds a few counts of this clone. The chain has TRBV14 and TRBJ2-7, with no clear D. Germline CDR1 is SGHDN and CDR2 is FVKESK. Trimming stripped 3 bases from V and 1 base from J, with 16 bases between. The CDR3 contains 16 residues. The CDR3, as DNA: TGTGCCAGCAGCCAGATCAGGTCGAGTTTTTCCTACGAGCAGTACTTC. This gives the protein CASSQIRSSFSYEQYF.